This TCR beta chain is from a study of OX40 agonist ivuxolimab in advanced cancers. Here immunoSEQ multiplex PCR was the method, and the copy in TCRdb shows in-frame clones only, minus some. The sample contains 17,000 or so clones, roughly 90% of which appear only once. Per the germline V gene, CDR1 is LNHDA and CDR2 is SQIVND (reference sequence). The CDR3 length is 14 residues. V was clipped by 5 bases and J by 10 bases; unmatched bases: 7. Regarding this clone: The antigen is not known.

Findings and limits, study-wide: The antigen specificity of the peripheral T cells (those that were expanded) was not determined.

The J gene is TRBJ2-1, the V gene TRBV19, with TRBD2 identical over 11 bases. The TCR originated in an adult with an advanced solid tumor such as melanoma, head and neck, liver or kidney cancer. The source was CD4+ or CD8+ T cells sorted from blood, collected in a trial of the OX40 agonist ivuxolimab. In nucleotides, the CDR3 is TGTGCCAGTAGTTTACTAGCGGGAGCGAGAGAGCAGTTCTTC. Amino acids: CASSLLAGAREQFF.